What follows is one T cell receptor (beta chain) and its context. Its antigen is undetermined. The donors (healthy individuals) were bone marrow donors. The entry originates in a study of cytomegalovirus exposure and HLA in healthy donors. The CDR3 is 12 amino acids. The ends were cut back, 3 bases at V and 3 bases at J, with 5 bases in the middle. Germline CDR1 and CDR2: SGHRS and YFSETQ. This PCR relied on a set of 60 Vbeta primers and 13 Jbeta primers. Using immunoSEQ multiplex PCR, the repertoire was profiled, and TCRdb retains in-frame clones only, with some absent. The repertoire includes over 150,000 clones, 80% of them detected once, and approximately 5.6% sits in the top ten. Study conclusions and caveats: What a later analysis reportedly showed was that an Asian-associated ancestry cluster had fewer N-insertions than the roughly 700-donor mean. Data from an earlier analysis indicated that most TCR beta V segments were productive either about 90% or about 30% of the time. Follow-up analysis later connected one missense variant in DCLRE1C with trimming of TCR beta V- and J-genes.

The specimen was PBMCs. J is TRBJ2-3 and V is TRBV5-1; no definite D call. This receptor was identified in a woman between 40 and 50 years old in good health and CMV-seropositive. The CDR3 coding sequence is TGCGCCAGCAGCTATAATACAGATACGCAGTATTTT. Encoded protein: CASSYNTDTQYF.